This T cell receptor (beta chain) was retrieved from a study of blood T cell dynamics during melanoma immunotherapy. Overall study results and limits: PBMC repertoires of eventual disease-control patients split at W3 into clonality or diversity gains.

With respect to this clone: Antigen: not known.

After removal of 1 base from V and 10 bases from J, the junction contained 5 bases not matched to a gene. The CDR3 totals 15 residues. The germline V gene encodes CDR1 LNHDA and CDR2 SQIVND (reference sequence). Regarding time point: week 3, after first cycle of checkpoint inhibitor. A fixed DNA input of around 0.35 ug was used per bulk PBMC sample. Repertoires were generated with immunoSEQ multiplex PCR, while TCRdb's copy carries only in-frame clones and drops some. The sample has 10,000 to 13,000 clones; approximately 91% are singletons. The origin of this receptor is a human donor with melanoma. Sequenced material: blood, taken from a patient treated with checkpoint blockade. This chain joins TRBV19 and TRBJ2-1; TRBD2 matches at 12 bases. The CDR3 reads CASSIGGLAGGEQFF. The CDR3 region has the DNA TGTGCCAGTAGTATAGGGGGACTAGCGGGCGGCGAGCAGTTCTTC.